These 12 T cell receptor beta chains originate from one sample sequenced in a study of T cell changes during pregnancy in multiple sclerosis. Some clones are missing from TCRdb's copy, which holds only in-frame ones; the method was immunoSEQ multiplex PCR. This table holds about 96,000 clones, roughly 92% found once. The source was peripheral blood, collected in the first trimester of pregnancy. Receptors were obtained from a female donor with multiple sclerosis, enrolled in a pregnancy study.

This clone was seen a single time. The chain recombines TRBV5-1 with TRBJ2-6, with 12 nucleotides matching TRBD1. Germline V gene lookup returns CDR1 SGHRS and CDR2 YFSETQ. This CDR3 contains 17 residues. Trimming removed 4 bases from V and 4 bases from J; junction bases left unmatched: 6. CDR3 nucleotides: TGCGCCAGCAGCCCGGGACAGGGGGCGGGAGGGGCCAACGTCCTGACTTTC. Protein sequence: CASSPGQGAGGANVLTF.

The chain employs TRBV5-4 and TRBJ2-5; possible D gene TRBD1, 6 bases. Looked up from germline, CDR1 is SGHNT and CDR2 is YYREEE (reference sequence). The V and J ends lost 2 bases and 7 bases respectively, with 18 bases between them. CDR3 size: 15 residues. Here the CDR3 DNA reads TGTGCCAGCAGCTTTCGAGGGGGAACGTATGGGACCCAGTACTTC. Protein: CASSFRGGTYGTQYF.

V gene TRBV4-1 combines with J gene TRBJ2-5, with a tentative D call TRBD1 (5 bases). Trimming cost V 0 bases and J 1 base, with 12 bases left between them. CDR1 MGHRA and CDR2 YSYEKL come from the germline V gene. This CDR3 region has 16 residues. The CDR3 DNA is TGCGCCAGCAGCCAAGAAGGCGATAGGGGCCAAGAGACCCAGTACTTC. It is translated as CASSQEGDRGQETQYF.

V gene TRBV4-1 combines with J gene TRBJ2-7, with a weak D call TRBD1 (6 bases). The germline CDR1 and CDR2 sequences are MGHRA and YSYEKL. The CDR3 length is 12 residues. V dropped 5 bases and J dropped 1 base, with 6 bases sitting between them. The CDR3 here is CASSGQSYEQYF. CDR3 in DNA: TGCGCCAGCAGCGGACAGTCCTACGAGCAGTACTTC.

The rearrangement joins TRBV2 to TRBJ2-5; D call uncertain. Per the germline V gene, CDR1 is SNHLY and CDR2 is FYNNEI. Trimming removed 4 bases from V and 5 bases from J, with 8 bases in between. The CDR3 loop spans 12 amino acids. CDR3 sequence: CASSAYPETQYF. In DNA form, the CDR3 reads TGTGCCAGCAGTGCCTATCCGGAGACCCAGTACTTC.

The V gene is TRBV14, the J gene TRBJ2-5; D remains ambiguous. The J call is doubtful: the DNA matches TRBJ2-7 better. CDR3 size: 13 residues. Germline assignment: CDR1 SGHDN and CDR2 FVKESK. CDR3 sequence: CASSPRGPYEQYF. In DNA, the CDR3 is TGTGCCAGCAGCCCACGAGGCCCCTACGAGCAGTACTTC.

V usage is TRBV6-6 and J usage is TRBJ2-1, with D possibly matching TRBD2 (7 bases). V shed 6 bases and J shed 7 bases, with 22 bases lying between them. The CDR3 sequence is 16 residues long. Germline-derived CDR1 and CDR2 are MNHNY and SVGAGI (reference sequence). This CDR3 is CASRGRGGGTTNEQFF. The CDR3 coding sequence is TGTGCCAGCAGGGGAAGAGGGGGGGGTACTACAAATGAGCAGTTCTTC.

This rearrangement joins TRBV7-2 to TRBJ2-1, with 7 bases fitting TRBD1. Germline V gene data show CDR1 as SGHTA and CDR2 as FQGNSA. The CDR3 totals 11 residues. V shed 2 bases and J 13 bases; nucleotides not matched to a gene: 2. The CDR3 DNA sequence: TGTGCCAGCAGCTTAAGACAGGGACAGTTCTTC. Translated: CASSLRQGQFF. The complete variable domain, with remaining parts taken from reference TRBV7-2 and TRBJ2-1, reads GAGVSQSPSNKVTEKGKDVELRCDPISGHTALYWYRQSLGQGLEFLIYFQGNSAPDKSGLPSDRFSAERTGGSVSTLTIQRTQQEDSAVYLCASSLRQGQFFGPGTRLTVL.

The CDR3 sequence is CASSPASGVYEQYF. CDR3 bases: TGTGCCAGCTCACCTGCTAGCGGGGTCTACGAGCAGTACTTC. This chain connects TRBV18 to TRBJ2-7, with 9 positions matching TRBD2. From germline, CDR1 is KGHSH and CDR2 LQKENI. V was clipped by 3 bases and J by 3 bases; unmatched bases: 3. The CDR3 loop spans 14 amino acids.

The V gene is TRBV7-2, the J gene TRBJ1-2; D not resolved. V dropped 5 bases and J dropped 3 bases, with 13 bases sitting between them. Germline loops: CDR1 SGHTA, CDR2 FQGNSA. The CDR3 is 14 residues long. The CDR3 nucleotides are TGTGCCAGCAGCCCCACCCCAGAATACTATGGCTACACCTTC. Translating gives CASSPTPEYYGYTF. Using reference TRBV7-2 and TRBJ1-2 for the parts outside the CDR3, the full variable domain is GAGVSQSPSNKVTEKGKDVELRCDPISGHTALYWYRQSLGQGLEFLIYFQGNSAPDKSGLPSDRFSAERTGGSVSTLTIQRTQQEDSAVYLCASSPTPEYYGYTFGSGTRLTVV.

The chain recombines TRBV6-5 with TRBJ2-1; D might be TRBD1 (6 bases). CDR3 size: 15 residues. V was clipped by 3 bases and J by 5 bases, with 14 bases between them. CDR1 and CDR2 (germline): MNHEY, SVGAGI. CDR3 in amino acids: CASSYSAGANNEQFF. The CDR3 nucleotides read TGTGCCAGCAGTTATTCGGCAGGGGCCAACAATGAGCAGTTCTTC.

The chain employs TRBV28 and TRBJ1-5; the match to TRBD1 covers 8 bases. With 3 bases clipped from V and 2 bases from J, the junction kept 0 bases outside the gene matches. CDR1 and CDR2 (germline): MDHEN, SYDVKM. The CDR3 is 14 amino acids. The CDR3 DNA sequence: TGTGCCAGCAGTTTGACAGGGGGCAATCAGCCCCAGCATTTT. Translating it yields CASSLTGGNQPQHF.